This paragraph reports one T cell receptor (beta chain). This clonotype is categorized as medium-sized (0.01 to 0.1%). Its specific antigen is unknown. Base qualities are not provided; no much larger clone lies one nucleotide away. The entry originates in a study of liver allograft versus peripheral blood T cells (dated by TCRdb to 2020 to 2022). Background for the entire study: In liver transplant recipients, the study looked at T cell receptor repertoires in the peripheral blood and set them against the repertoires found within the transplanted livers. Study-wide findings and limitations: According to the report, the T cell receptor repertoires detected in peripheral blood were different from the repertoires found inside liver allografts.

Sequencing instrument: Illumina MiSeq. TCRdb reprocessing: public reads trimmed at Q25 with fastp, clones called with MiXCR, in-frame beta chains kept. Every distinct CDR3 protein forms one entry, paired with its most common genes and DNA. In this sample the table shows thousands of distinct CDR3 sequences, roughly 21% of which occur a single time. The top ten constitute 4.5% to 6% of the sample. Trimming takes 6 bases off V and 7 bases off J; junction bases not matched to a gene: 6. Counted from cysteine to phenylalanine, this CDR3 has 14 amino acids. The only DNA kept is the CDR3, 42 bases in frame from the first base. Via the germline V gene, CDR1 is MNHNS and CDR2 SASEGT.

This receptor was obtained from a human patient who had a liver transplant. After a transplant, some T cells may be the graft donor's own cells. This chain is built from TRBV6-1 and TRBJ1-4, and TRBD1 aligns with 9 junction nucleotides. The CDR3 region: CASSTGGRVEKLFF. Read as DNA, the sequence is TGTGCCAGCAGCACAGGGGGCCGAGTTGAAAAACTGTTTTTT.